Listed below are T cell receptor beta chains from one sample, sequenced in a study of PD-1 and CTLA-4 blockade in melanoma. The table came from immunoSEQ multiplex PCR; TCRdb's copy has only in-frame clones and leaves some out. The data show about 32,000 clones, with about 88% seen just once and roughly 7% held by the top ten. Sequenced here: CD8+ T cells from peripheral blood, sampled from a patient given anti-PD-1 treatment. Source of these receptors: a human donor with melanoma. CDR3s leave out the opening cysteine and the closing phenylalanine or tryptophan.

v_gene,CDR3aa
TRBV4-3,ASSQGRLEAF
TRBV14,ASSPSGDLYEQY
TRBV4-1,ASSHLIEGRNIQY
TRBV2,ASSGDRDPIQGNGYT
TRBV6-5,ASSYSGRGLYEQY
TRBV4-1,ASSQDKTSGANVLT
TRBV9,ASSADSKPQH
TRBV28,ASRRPGGALDTGELF
TRBV27,ASSSGGHYNEQF
TRBV7-2,ASSLAGPNTEAF
TRBV4-3,ASSHGGKETQY
TRBV5-5,ASSLAGRWEQY
TRBV28,ASSLSAFYGYT
TRBV28,ASSLGTAYSNQPQH
TRBV4-3,ASSPGQLTDTQY
TRBV7-2,ASSLAGDSYNEQF
TRBV4-1,ASSQGLTATSTDTQY
TRBV27,ASSAQGYNQPQH
TRBV3-1/TRBV3-2,ASSQDGTGLYEQY
TRBV30,AWSQPRGRSSYNEQF
TRBV5-1,ASSLAGYTEAF
TRBV18,ASSPAGANVLT
TRBV11-3,ASSLGWTGDYNEQF
TRBV6-2/TRBV6-3,ASSWRTGVGSYEQY
TRBV5-1,ASSLVPGRSDEQY
TRBV28,AIQGELAGVDQETQY
TRBV6-5,ASSLVRGSYEQY
TRBV7-9,ASSPTGNKYEQY
TRBV25-1,ASSEEFDSLH
TRBV5-5,ASSFRDSELTT
TRBV7-6,ASSSGPTGPISSPLH
TRBV6-5,ASRTGQYTGELF
TRBV28,ASSPYTLHNSPLH
TRBV14,ASSPAWGAPSEQY
TRBV13,ASSLERYEQY
TRBV6-5,ASTPWYGDTQY
TRBV28,ASSFGRLGEQY
TRBV19,ASSPTGEYEKLF
TRBV5-6,ASSFWSSYNSPLH
TRBV6-5,ASSSMGTGLSQPQH
TRBV7-9,ASSLADRVTETQY
TRBV14,ASSQVGRYDEQY
TRBV28,ASSFQGALQETQY
TRBV11-2,ASSLIANEQY
TRBV6-5,ASSYSRSGDYYGYT